Listed here are 9 T cell receptor beta chains from one sample, sequenced in a study of T cell responses to AZD1222 COVID-19 vaccine. Sequencing used immunoSEQ multiplex PCR; TCRdb keeps in-frame clones, though not all of them. In the table there are around 200,000 clones, under 95% of which are singletons. The sample here was peripheral blood, taken 28 days after the second AZD1222 dose. All receptors derive from an adult who received the AZD1222 COVID-19 vaccine.

J is TRBJ2-1 and V is TRBV11-2; 7 bases map to TRBD2. The CDR3 sequence is 14 residues long. The ends lost 4 bases at V and 4 bases at J; junction bases unmatched: 4. Germline V CDR1 and CDR2: SGHAT, FQNNGV. The DNA of the CDR3 is TGTGCCAGCAGCTATGGACTAGATTACAATGAGCAGTTCTTC. This codes for CASSYGLDYNEQFF.

The rearrangement links TRBV7-8 to TRBJ2-5; a weak D match, TRBD2 (6 bases). The germline V gene has CDR1 SGHVS and CDR2 FQNEAQ. This CDR3 has 14 residues. V shed 3 bases and J shed 1 base, with 9 bases lying between them. CDR3 protein: CASSLRDFQETQYF. The DNA of the CDR3 is TGTGCCAGCAGCTTGCGGGACTTCCAAGAGACCCAGTACTTC.

The chain uses TRBV3-1 (or the pseudogene TRBV3-2) and TRBJ1-2; no firm D call. The germline V gene has CDR1 LGHDT and CDR2 YNNKEL (reference sequence). This CDR3 has 15 amino acids. V was cut by 2 bases and J by 3 bases, with 13 bases left in between. CDR3 coding DNA: TGTGCCAGCAGCCAACAGTCTAGGGTAGACTATGGCTACACCTTC. As protein: CASSQQSRVDYGYTF.

Worth noting for this clone: The same CDR3 can be traced to other DNA sequences in this sample. The chain has TRBV7-8 and TRBJ2-7; 12 bases are shared with TRBD2. This CDR3 comprises 14 residues. Germline V gene sequence: CDR1 SGHVS, CDR2 FQNEAQ. The ends lost 4 bases at V and 4 bases at J; junction bases unmatched: 2. The CDR3, as DNA: TGTGCCAGCAGCTCGACTAGCGGGAGTTACGAGCAGTACTTC. This translates into CASSSTSGSYEQYF. Combining the CDR3 with reference TRBV7-8 and TRBJ2-7 gives the whole variable domain GAGVSQSPRYKVAKRGQDVALRCDPISGHVSLFWYQQALGQGPEFLTYFQNEAQLDKSGLPSDRFFAERPEGSVSTLKIQRTQQEDSAVYLCASSSTSGSYEQYFGPGTRLTVT.

V is TRBV7-2 and J is TRBJ2-5; perhaps D is TRBD1 or TRBD2 (6 bases each). Germline loops: CDR1 SGHTA, CDR2 FQGNSA. The CDR3 is made up of 14 amino acids. V was clipped by 0 bases and J by 5 bases, with 10 bases between them. The CDR3 sequence is CASSLAGGQETQYF. CDR3 nucleotides: TGTGCCAGCAGCTTAGCGGGGGGCCAGGAGACCCAGTACTTC. The variable domain in full, with the rest retrieved from reference TRBV7-2 and TRBJ2-5, is GAGVSQSPSNKVTEKGKDVELRCDPISGHTALYWYRQSLGQGLEFLIYFQGNSAPDKSGLPSDRFSAERTGGSVSTLTIQRTQQEDSAVYLCASSLAGGQETQYFGPGTRLLVL.

The chain joins TRBV25-1 to TRBJ1-2; 7 bases map to TRBD1. The V and J ends lost 1 base and 0 bases, in that order; junction bases with no gene match: 2. This CDR3 comprises 15 residues. Germline V gene sequence: CDR1 MGHDK, CDR2 SYGVNS. The CDR3 spells CASSESTGANYGYTF. Written as DNA, the CDR3 is TGTGCCAGCAGTGAATCCACAGGGGCTAACTATGGCTACACCTTC.

The table lists this clone with a count of one. This chain links TRBV5-1 with TRBJ2-2; 9 bases line up with TRBD2. J was trimmed by 7 bases and V by 4 bases; bases with no gene match: 5. In germline, CDR1 is SGHRS, CDR2 YFSETQ. The CDR3 has 14 residues. The CDR3 region has the DNA TGCGCCAGCAGCCCGCGGGAGGGTAGCGGGGAGCTGTTTTTT. This encodes CASSPREGSGELFF.

In nucleotides, the CDR3 is TGTGCCAGTAGTATTGAGTTAGCGGGGGGCCACCCCACCGGGGAGCTGTTTTTT. Translation gives CASSIELAGGHPTGELFF. This chain joins TRBV19 and TRBJ2-2; TRBD2 matches 10 bases. Germline values: CDR1 LNHDA, CDR2 SQIVND (reference sequence). The J segment lost 4 bases and the V segment lost 3 bases, leaving 11 bases of the junction unmatched. The CDR3 is 18 amino acids.

V usage is TRBV4-3 and J usage is TRBJ2-3; D not resolved. V lost 3 bases, J lost 0 bases, and 4 bases lay in between. This CDR3 spans 13 amino acids. Germline lookup yields CDR1 LGHNA and CDR2 YSLEER. The CDR3 region is CASSHDSTDTQYF. The CDR3 DNA reads as TGCGCCAGCAGCCACGACAGCACAGATACGCAGTATTTT.